The 8 T cell receptor beta chains reported below all come from one sample, sequenced in a study of human CD8 memory T cell subsets. The authors made TCR beta libraries using UMI-labeled 5' RACE. Using the 5' RACE reads, TCRdb records one entry per CDR3 protein without DNA. The sample shows 7,200 or so distinct CDR3 sequences, and 21% sits with its ten largest clones. The source material was CD8+ T cells from PBMCs. These receptors came from a human donor in good health.

The chain employs TRBV2 and TRBJ2-7; there is no DNA to check the TCRdb D call of TRBD2. This CDR3 contains 15 residues. Germline CDR1 and CDR2: SNHLY and FYNNEI. The CDR3 protein is CAAGLAGASSYEQYF. The whole variable domain, remainder taken from reference TRBV2 and TRBJ2-7, is EPEVTQTPSHQVTQMGQEVILRCVPISNHLYFYWYRQILGQKVEFLVSFYNNEISEKSEIFDDQFSVERPDGSNFTLKIRSTKLEDSAMYFCAAGLAGASSYEQYFGPGTRLTVT.

This chain joins TRBV12-3 or TRBV12-4 and TRBJ2-1; lacking DNA, the TRBD1 call made by TCRdb goes unchecked. This CDR3 is 16 amino acids long. The CDR3 spells CASSSSGGPSYNEQFF.

This chain uses TRBV25-1 with TRBJ1-4; TCRdb lists TRBD1, though no DNA is available to test this call. CDR1 is MGHDK, CDR2 SYGVNS, per germline. The CDR3 has 16 amino acids. The chain's CDR3 is CASYKERGTIDEKLFF. Full variable domain (rest looked up from reference TRBV25-1 and TRBJ1-4): EADIYQTPRYLVIGTGKKITLECSQTMGHDKMYWYQQDPGMELHLIHYSYGVNSTEKGDLSSESTVSRIRTEHFPLTLESARPSHTSQYLCASYKERGTIDEKLFFGSGTQLSVL.

The chain carries TRBV10-3 and TRBJ2-1; TCRdb designates TRBD1, a call that cannot be tested without DNA. Germline loops: CDR1 ENHRY, CDR2 SYGVKD. This CDR3 is 16 amino acids long. The CDR3: CAISAPDGQASNEQFF.

J is TRBJ1-1 and V is TRBV7-2; the D call from TCRdb, TRBD1, cannot be confirmed without DNA. Germline V gene lookup returns CDR1 SGHTA and CDR2 FQGNSA. The CDR3 runs to 14 residues. This CDR3 is CASRTGGGGTEAFF.

This chain connects TRBV9 to TRBJ2-1; the TRBD1 assignment by TCRdb is unverifiable without DNA. The germline gives CDR1 SGDLS, CDR2 YYNGEE. This CDR3 spans 16 amino acids. The chain's CDR3 is CASSVGGGSSYNEQFF.

This clonotype is labeled medium-sized based on frequency. The chain employs TRBV29-1 and TRBJ2-1; TCRdb picks TRBD2, but there is no DNA to check that call. Germline V gives CDR1 SQVTM, CDR2 ANQGSEA. This CDR3 is built from 16 residues. The chain's CDR3 is CSALIAGGLSYNEQFF.

The CDR3: CASGGAGGSGNTIYF. The V and J genes are TRBV2 and TRBJ1-3; TCRdb names TRBD1, which stays unverified in the absence of DNA. CDR1 and CDR2 from the germline V gene are SNHLY and FYNNEI. The CDR3 is 15 amino acids.